What follows are 4 T cell receptor beta chains derived from one specimen sequenced in a study of cytomegalovirus exposure and HLA in healthy donors. Primers included in the PCR were 60 Vbeta and 13 Jbeta primers. Some clones are missing from TCRdb's copy, which holds only in-frame ones; the method was immunoSEQ multiplex PCR. The sample includes 150,000 to 170,000 clones, 60% to 75% of them seen just once. The source material was PBMCs. These receptors all come from a man aged 18 to 29 in good health and CMV-seronegative.

The CDR3 sequence is CSVEDSARANYGYTF. Here the CDR3 DNA reads TGCAGCGTTGAAGATTCGGCCAGGGCCAACTATGGCTACACCTTC. The chain carries TRBV29-1 and TRBJ1-2; D is perhaps TRBD1 (5 bases). Trimming cost V 0 bases and J 2 bases, with 13 bases left between them. The CDR3 is 15 amino acids. CDR1 is SQVTM and CDR2 is ANQGSEA in the germline V gene. The full variable domain, with the rest looked up from reference TRBV29-1 and TRBJ1-2, is SAVISQKPSRDICQRGTSLTIQCQVDSQVTMMFWYRQQPGQSLTLIATANQGSEATYESGFVIDKFPISRPNLTFSTLTVSNMSPEDSSIYLCSVEDSARANYGYTFGSGTRLTVV.

The V gene is TRBV5-1, the J gene TRBJ2-2, with a tentative D call TRBD2 (6 bases). Between the trimmed V and J ends, which lost 4 bases and 1 base, there was a span of 11 bases. The V gene's germline CDR1 is SGHRS and CDR2 YFSETQ. The CDR3 is 15 amino acids. The CDR3 loop reads CASSIGTLNTGELFF. In DNA form, the CDR3 reads TGCGCCAGCAGCATCGGGACTCTGAACACCGGGGAGCTGTTTTTT.

On this clone: Other nucleotide sequences from this sample produce the same CDR3. This chain uses TRBV11-2 with TRBJ1-5; 7 bases map to TRBD1. Per the germline V gene, CDR1 is SGHAT and CDR2 is FQNNGV. Trimming cost V 0 bases and J 0 bases; bases outside gene matches: 11. The CDR3 is made up of 19 amino acids. The CDR3 DNA reads TGTGCCAGCAGCTTAGAGGGACAGAATGTAATTTATAGCAATCAGCCCCAGCATTTT. Translated, it gives CASSLEGQNVIYSNQPQHF.

This clone was found once. The chain uses TRBV4-1 and TRBJ2-2, with D tentatively TRBD1 (7 bases). Trimming took off 4 bases at V and 5 bases at J, with 17 bases between the two ends. The germline CDR1 and CDR2 sequences are MGHRA and YSYEKL. There are 16 residues in the CDR3. The CDR3 region has the DNA TGCGCCAGCAGCCCGAGGAGGACAGGAGGGACCGGGGAGCTGTTTTTT. Its protein product is CASSPRRTGGTGELFF.